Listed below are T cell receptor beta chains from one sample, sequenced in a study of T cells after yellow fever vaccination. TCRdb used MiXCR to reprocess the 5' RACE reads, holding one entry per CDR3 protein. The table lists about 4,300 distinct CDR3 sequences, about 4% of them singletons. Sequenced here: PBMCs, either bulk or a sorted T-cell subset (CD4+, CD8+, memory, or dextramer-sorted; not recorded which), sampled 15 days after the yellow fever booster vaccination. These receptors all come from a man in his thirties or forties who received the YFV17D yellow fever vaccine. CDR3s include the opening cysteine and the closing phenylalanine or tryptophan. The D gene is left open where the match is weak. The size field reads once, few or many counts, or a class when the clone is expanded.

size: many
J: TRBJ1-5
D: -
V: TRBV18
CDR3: CASSPPGEQPQHF
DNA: TGTGCCAGCTCACCCCCAGGCGAACAGCCCCAGCATTTT

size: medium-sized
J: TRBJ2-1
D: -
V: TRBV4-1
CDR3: CASSQEWGYEQFF
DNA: TGCGCCAGCAGCCAAGAATGGGGCTATGAGCAGTTCTTC

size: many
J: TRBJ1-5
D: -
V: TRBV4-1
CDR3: CASSQILGGANQPQHF
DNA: TGCGCCAGCAGCCAAATCTTAGGGGGGGCCAATCAGCCCCAGCATTTT

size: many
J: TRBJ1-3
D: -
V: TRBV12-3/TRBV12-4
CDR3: CASRIGGNTIYF
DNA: TGTGCCAGCAGAATAGGTGGAAACACCATATATTTT

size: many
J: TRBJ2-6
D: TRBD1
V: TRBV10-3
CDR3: CATNGQGVSGANVLTF
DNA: TGTGCCACTAACGGACAGGGGGTCTCTGGGGCCAACGTCCTGACTTTC

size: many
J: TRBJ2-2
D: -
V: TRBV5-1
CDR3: CASSLLGEPVTGELFF
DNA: TGCGCCAGCAGCTTGCTGGGCGAGCCTGTCACCGGGGAGCTGTTTTTT

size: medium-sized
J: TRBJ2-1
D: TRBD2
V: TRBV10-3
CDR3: CAISAPSGRVNNEQFF
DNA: TGTGCCATCAGTGCACCTAGCGGGAGGGTAAACAATGAGCAGTTCTTC

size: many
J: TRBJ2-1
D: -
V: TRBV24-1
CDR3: CATDSSSYNEQFF
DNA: TGTGCCACCGACTCGAGCTCCTACAATGAGCAGTTCTTC

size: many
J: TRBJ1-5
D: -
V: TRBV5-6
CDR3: CASSLGQFNQPQHF
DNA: TGTGCCAGCAGCTTAGGACAGTTCAATCAGCCCCAGCATTTT

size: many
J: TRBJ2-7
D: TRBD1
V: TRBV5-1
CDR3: CASSPGTANEQYF
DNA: TGCGCCAGCAGCCCGGGGACAGCAAACGAGCAGTACTTC

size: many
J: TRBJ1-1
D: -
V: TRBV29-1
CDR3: CSVAPTGEAFF
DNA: TGCAGCGTTGCCCCGACGGGGGAAGCTTTCTTT

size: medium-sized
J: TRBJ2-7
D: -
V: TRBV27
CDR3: CASSSRIGDSRTPYEQYF
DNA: TGTGCCAGCAGTTCTAGGATCGGGGACTCCAGAACCCCCTACGAGCAGTACTTC

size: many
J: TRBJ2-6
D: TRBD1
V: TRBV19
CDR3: CASSIARGTGSSGANVLTF
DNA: TGTGCCAGTAGTATTGCCCGGGGGACAGGGAGCTCTGGGGCCAACGTCCTGACTTTC

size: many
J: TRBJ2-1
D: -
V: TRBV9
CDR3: CASSVASSYNEQFF
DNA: TGTGCCAGCAGCGTAGCCAGCTCCTACAATGAGCAGTTCTTC

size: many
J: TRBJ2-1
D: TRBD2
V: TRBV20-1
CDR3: CSASPSSGTSYNEQFF
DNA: TGCAGTGCTAGCCCTTCTAGCGGGACGTCCTACAATGAGCAGTTCTTC

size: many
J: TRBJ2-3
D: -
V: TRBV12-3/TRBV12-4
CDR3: CASSMYRGTDTQYF
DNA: TGTGCCAGCAGTATGTACAGGGGCACAGATACGCAGTATTTT

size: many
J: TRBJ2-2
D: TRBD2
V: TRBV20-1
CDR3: CSANPAGGPGTGELFF
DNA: TGCAGTGCTAATCCAGCGGGAGGGCCGGGTACCGGGGAGCTGTTTTTT

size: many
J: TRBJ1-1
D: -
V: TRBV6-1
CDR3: CATSRTVMNTEAFF
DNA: TGTGCCACCTCAAGGACAGTAATGAACACTGAAGCTTTCTTT

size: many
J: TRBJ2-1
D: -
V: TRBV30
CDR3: CAWSRAYYNEQFF
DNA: TGTGCCTGGAGTCGAGCCTACTACAATGAGCAGTTCTTC

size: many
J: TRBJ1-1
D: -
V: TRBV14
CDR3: CASSQQSFWGDTEAFF
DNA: TGTGCCAGCAGCCAGCAGTCCTTCTGGGGGGACACTGAAGCTTTCTTT

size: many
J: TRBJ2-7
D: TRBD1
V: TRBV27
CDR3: CASSLAGGIYEQYF
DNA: TGTGCCAGCAGTTTGGCAGGGGGCATCTACGAGCAGTACTTC

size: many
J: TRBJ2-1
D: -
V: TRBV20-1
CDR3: CSARDLNAGRHGNEQFF
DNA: TGCAGTGCTAGAGATTTGAACGCGGGGAGGCATGGCAATGAGCAGTTCTTC

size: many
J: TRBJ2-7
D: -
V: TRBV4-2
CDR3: CASSQGVGRSSYEQYF
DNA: TGTGCCAGCAGCCAAGGGGTCGGGCGGAGCTCCTACGAGCAGTACTTC

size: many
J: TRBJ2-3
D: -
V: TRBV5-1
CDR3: CASSFQGTDTQYF
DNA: TGCGCCAGCAGCTTTCAGGGGACAGATACGCAGTATTTT

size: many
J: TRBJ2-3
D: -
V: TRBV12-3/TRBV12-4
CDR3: CASSLPGTDTQYF
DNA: TGTGCCAGCAGTTTACCCGGGACAGATACGCAGTATTTT